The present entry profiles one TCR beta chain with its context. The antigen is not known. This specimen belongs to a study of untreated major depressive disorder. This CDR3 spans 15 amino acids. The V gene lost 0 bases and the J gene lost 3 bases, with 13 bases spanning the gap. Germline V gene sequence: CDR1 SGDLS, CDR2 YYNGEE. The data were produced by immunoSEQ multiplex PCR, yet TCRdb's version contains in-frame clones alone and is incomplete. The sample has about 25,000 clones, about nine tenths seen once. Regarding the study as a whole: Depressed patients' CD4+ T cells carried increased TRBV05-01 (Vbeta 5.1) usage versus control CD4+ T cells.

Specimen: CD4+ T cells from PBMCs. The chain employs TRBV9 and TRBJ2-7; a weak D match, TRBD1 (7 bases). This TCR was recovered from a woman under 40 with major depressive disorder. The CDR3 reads CASSVAGGHGYEQYF. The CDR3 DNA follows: TGTGCCAGCAGCGTAGCAGGGGGGCACGGCTACGAGCAGTACTTC.